The T cell receptor (beta chain) described here comes from a study of T cells expressing NK-cell markers. Background on the study: Among eight sequenced donors, seven carried HCMV seropositivity while one was seronegative. Findings and caveats of the study: A handful of donors showed these clonotypes also leading the CD3+CD56-NKG2C+ fraction.

Points on this clonotype: The antigen is unknown.

TCR beta libraries carry UMIs added by 5'RACE template switching. From its re-call of the 5' RACE reads, TCRdb lists each CDR3 protein once, without DNA. Here the sample table reports under 600,000 distinct CDR3 sequences. CDR1 and CDR2 from the germline V gene are MNHEY and SVGAGI. There are 15 residues in the CDR3. This rearrangement joins TRBV6-5 to TRBJ1-2. The source of this sequence is a woman aged 45-60 years in good health. Sample: blood T cells: a sorted CD56 or NKG2C T cell subset, CD4+ or CD8+ T cells, or bulk PBMC T cells (not recorded which). CDR3 residues: CASSWDSGSNYGYTF.